The rows below give T cell receptor beta chains drawn from one sample of a study of control samples from healthy donors and cancer patients. Measured with immunoSEQ multiplex PCR; TCRdb has only the in-frame clones, and not every one. The table lists approximately 110,000 clones, 83% of them singletons. Sequencing was performed on blood. The receptor source for this set is a woman aged 50 to 65 in good health. CDR3s include the opening cysteine and the closing phenylalanine or tryptophan. The order of the fields is CDR3 protein, CDR3 DNA, J gene, D gene, CDR3 length, V gene, clone size. A D gene is named only where the DNA matches it firmly. A clone size is listed for some rows: how often the clone was seen (once, few, many), or a class if it is expanded.

cdr3_aa: CASSLAGTNEKLFF; cdr3_nt: TGTGCCAGCAGCTTAGCGGGAACTAATGAAAAACTGTTTTTT; j_call: TRBJ1-4; d_call: .; cdr3_length: 14; v_call: TRBV5-6; clone_size: .
cdr3_aa: CASGLVQGNTIYF; cdr3_nt: TGTGCTAGTGGTTTGGTACAGGGAAACACCATATATTTT; j_call: TRBJ1-3; d_call: .; cdr3_length: 13; v_call: TRBV12-5; clone_size: .
cdr3_aa: CASSSGPDTQYF; cdr3_nt: TGCGCCAGCAGCTCAGGGCCAGATACGCAGTATTTT; j_call: TRBJ2-3; d_call: .; cdr3_length: 12; v_call: TRBV5-1; clone_size: .
cdr3_aa: CASSLRDGLTDTQYF; cdr3_nt: TGTGCCAGCAGTCTTAGGGACGGCCTCACAGATACGCAGTATTTT; j_call: TRBJ2-3; d_call: .; cdr3_length: 15; v_call: TRBV7-3; clone_size: .
cdr3_aa: CASSQVKGGRIRTDTQYF; cdr3_nt: TGTGCCAGCAGCCAAGTTAAAGGGGGGAGGATCAGAACAGATACGCAGTATTTT; j_call: TRBJ2-3; d_call: .; cdr3_length: 18; v_call: TRBV14; clone_size: .
cdr3_aa: CASSSASGGASYNEQFF; cdr3_nt: TGTGCCAGCAGCTCGGCTAGCGGGGGGGCTTCCTACAATGAGCAGTTCTTC; j_call: TRBJ2-1; d_call: TRBD2; cdr3_length: 17; v_call: TRBV5-6; clone_size: .
cdr3_aa: CASSWGTGGTGGYTF; cdr3_nt: TGTGCCAGCAGTTGGGGGACAGGGGGCACGGGTGGCTACACCTTC; j_call: TRBJ1-2; d_call: TRBD1; cdr3_length: 15; v_call: TRBV6-5; clone_size: few
cdr3_aa: CASSLEGLAGGDETQYF; cdr3_nt: TGTGCCAGCAGCTTAGAAGGACTAGCGGGAGGGGATGAGACCCAGTACTTC; j_call: TRBJ2-5; d_call: TRBD2; cdr3_length: 17; v_call: TRBV7-8; clone_size: .
cdr3_aa: CSVKDSAYGYTF; cdr3_nt: TGCAGCGTAAAGGACAGCGCCTATGGCTACACCTTC; j_call: TRBJ1-2; d_call: .; cdr3_length: 12; v_call: TRBV29-1; clone_size: .
cdr3_aa: CASSFRRGTEAFF; cdr3_nt: TGTGCCAGCAGCTTCAGGAGGGGCACTGAAGCTTTCTTT; j_call: TRBJ1-1; d_call: .; cdr3_length: 13; v_call: TRBV7-3; clone_size: .
cdr3_aa: CASSFGDRSREQYF; cdr3_nt: TGTGCCAGCAGTTTCGGGGACAGAAGTAGGGAGCAGTACTTC; j_call: TRBJ2-7; d_call: TRBD1; cdr3_length: 14; v_call: TRBV28; clone_size: .
cdr3_aa: CASSPTGAANTGELFF; cdr3_nt: TGTGCCAGCAGCCCTACGGGTGCGGCGAACACCGGGGAGCTGTTTTTT; j_call: TRBJ2-2; d_call: .; cdr3_length: 16; v_call: TRBV5-4; clone_size: few
cdr3_aa: CASSLGLAGADTQYF; cdr3_nt: TGTGCCAGCAGCTTAGGCCTAGCGGGTGCGGATACGCAGTATTTT; j_call: TRBJ2-3; d_call: TRBD2; cdr3_length: 15; v_call: TRBV13; clone_size: .
cdr3_aa: CASSLGSNTGELFF; cdr3_nt: TGTGCCAGCAGCTTGGGGTCGAACACCGGGGAGCTGTTTTTT; j_call: TRBJ2-2; d_call: .; cdr3_length: 14; v_call: TRBV7-3; clone_size: few
cdr3_aa: CASSSGGLNYEQYF; cdr3_nt: TGTGCCAGCAGTTCTGGCGGACTAAACTACGAGCAGTACTTC; j_call: TRBJ2-7; d_call: .; cdr3_length: 14; v_call: TRBV6-5; clone_size: .
cdr3_aa: CASSRGTVGGNYGYTF; cdr3_nt: TGTGCCAGCAGCCGGGGGACAGTTGGTGGAAACTATGGCTACACCTTC; j_call: TRBJ1-2; d_call: TRBD1; cdr3_length: 16; v_call: TRBV3-1/TRBV3-2; clone_size: once
cdr3_aa: CASSLLDGYTF; cdr3_nt: TGTGCCAGCAGTTTATTAGATGGCTACACCTTC; j_call: TRBJ1-2; d_call: .; cdr3_length: 11; v_call: TRBV28; clone_size: .
cdr3_aa: CASRLPGGASHEQYF; cdr3_nt: TGTGCCAGCAGACTACCAGGGGGCGCTAGCCACGAGCAGTACTTC; j_call: TRBJ2-7; d_call: TRBD1; cdr3_length: 15; v_call: TRBV6-5; clone_size: .
cdr3_aa: CASMFSGSHQPQHF; cdr3_nt: TGTGCCAGCATGTTCTCAGGGTCCCATCAGCCCCAGCATTTT; j_call: TRBJ1-5; d_call: .; cdr3_length: 14; v_call: TRBV6-5; clone_size: .
cdr3_aa: CASSVVPGELNGYTF; cdr3_nt: TGTGCCAGCAGCGTAGTGCCAGGGGAATTAAATGGCTACACCTTC; j_call: TRBJ1-2; d_call: .; cdr3_length: 15; v_call: TRBV9; clone_size: .
cdr3_aa: CAISAGETQYF; cdr3_nt: TGTGCCATCAGTGCAGGGGAGACCCAGTACTTC; j_call: TRBJ2-5; d_call: .; cdr3_length: 11; v_call: TRBV10-3; clone_size: .
cdr3_aa: CASSQGPGVEEKLFF; cdr3_nt: TGTGCCAGCAGCCAAGGGCCAGGGGTGGAGGAAAAACTGTTTTTT; j_call: TRBJ1-4; d_call: .; cdr3_length: 15; v_call: TRBV4-2; clone_size: .
cdr3_aa: CASSIGQGLSPLHF; cdr3_nt: TGTGCCAGCAGCATAGGACAGGGCCTCTCACCCCTCCACTTT; j_call: TRBJ1-6; d_call: TRBD1; cdr3_length: 14; v_call: TRBV6-2/TRBV6-3; clone_size: .
cdr3_aa: CASSQIGKTAFF; cdr3_nt: TGTGCCAGCAGTCAAATAGGGAAAACAGCTTTCTTT; j_call: TRBJ1-1; d_call: .; cdr3_length: 12; v_call: TRBV4-2; clone_size: .
cdr3_aa: CASRLANLSTVLGNNEQFF; cdr3_nt: TGTGCAAGTCGCTTAGCTAACTTATCGACAGTCCTAGGGAACAATGAGCAGTTCTTC; j_call: TRBJ2-1; d_call: .; cdr3_length: 19; v_call: TRBV12-2; clone_size: few
cdr3_aa: CASSVEGGNTIYF; cdr3_nt: TGTGCCAGCAGCGTAGAAGGTGGAAACACCATATATTTT; j_call: TRBJ1-3; d_call: .; cdr3_length: 13; v_call: TRBV9; clone_size: .
cdr3_aa: CASSPISGQPQHF; cdr3_nt: TGTGCCAGCAGTCCAATATCAGGCCAGCCCCAGCATTTT; j_call: TRBJ1-5; d_call: .; cdr3_length: 13; v_call: TRBV2; clone_size: .
cdr3_aa: CASSAMTGSNQPQHF; cdr3_nt: TGTGCCAGTAGTGCCATGACAGGGAGCAATCAGCCCCAGCATTTT; j_call: TRBJ1-5; d_call: TRBD1; cdr3_length: 15; v_call: TRBV19; clone_size: many
cdr3_aa: CASSLGGNYEQYF; cdr3_nt: TGTGCCAGCAGCTTGGGCGGGAACTACGAGCAGTACTTC; j_call: TRBJ2-7; d_call: .; cdr3_length: 13; v_call: TRBV11-3; clone_size: .
cdr3_aa: CASSLEQASNYGYTF; cdr3_nt: TGTGCCAGCAGCTTGGAACAGGCATCTAACTATGGCTACACCTTC; j_call: TRBJ1-2; d_call: .; cdr3_length: 15; v_call: TRBV5-8; clone_size: few
cdr3_aa: CASNSRDRGYNEQFF; cdr3_nt: TGTGCCAGTAATTCCCGGGACAGGGGATACAATGAGCAGTTCTTC; j_call: TRBJ2-1; d_call: TRBD1; cdr3_length: 15; v_call: TRBV19; clone_size: .
cdr3_aa: CASSPGIQETQYF; cdr3_nt: TGTGCCAGCAGCCCAGGGATCCAAGAGACCCAGTACTTC; j_call: TRBJ2-5; d_call: .; cdr3_length: 13; v_call: TRBV11-3; clone_size: .
cdr3_aa: CSVEQGAGSPLHF; cdr3_nt: TGCAGCGTTGAACAGGGGGCTGGGTCACCCCTCCACTTT; j_call: TRBJ1-6; d_call: TRBD1; cdr3_length: 13; v_call: TRBV29-1; clone_size: .
cdr3_aa: CASSYSGTYEQYF; cdr3_nt: TGTGCCAGCAGTTACTCAGGGACCTACGAGCAGTACTTC; j_call: TRBJ2-7; d_call: .; cdr3_length: 13; v_call: TRBV6-6; clone_size: .
cdr3_aa: CASSSLAGEQILETQYF; cdr3_nt: TGTGCCAGCAGTTCCCTAGCGGGAGAACAGATTTTGGAGACCCAGTACTTC; j_call: TRBJ2-5; d_call: TRBD2; cdr3_length: 17; v_call: TRBV27; clone_size: .
cdr3_aa: CSVADRGPNTQYF; cdr3_nt: TGCAGCGTCGCTGATCGGGGCCCCAATACGCAGTATTTT; j_call: TRBJ2-3; d_call: .; cdr3_length: 13; v_call: TRBV29-1; clone_size: .
cdr3_aa: CASSQDKGAREETQYF; cdr3_nt: TGTGCCAGCAGCCAAGACAAGGGGGCGAGGGAAGAGACCCAGTACTTC; j_call: TRBJ2-5; d_call: TRBD1; cdr3_length: 16; v_call: TRBV4-2; clone_size: few
cdr3_aa: CASSSTAMSYEQYF; cdr3_nt: TGTGCCAGCAGCTCGACGGCTATGAGCTACGAGCAGTACTTC; j_call: TRBJ2-7; d_call: .; cdr3_length: 14; v_call: TRBV7-9; clone_size: .
cdr3_aa: CASRDNVSYEQYF; cdr3_nt: TGTGCCAGCCGTGACAATGTTTCCTACGAGCAGTACTTC; j_call: TRBJ2-7; d_call: .; cdr3_length: 13; v_call: TRBV21-1; clone_size: .
cdr3_aa: CASSNTAGGSTDTQYF; cdr3_nt: TGTGCCAGCAGCAACACAGCGGGGGGGAGCACAGATACGCAGTATTTT; j_call: TRBJ2-3; d_call: TRBD2; cdr3_length: 16; v_call: TRBV3-1/TRBV3-2; clone_size: few
cdr3_aa: CASSPTGAQETQYF; cdr3_nt: TGTGCCAGTAGTCCAACCGGGGCCCAAGAGACCCAGTACTTC; j_call: TRBJ2-5; d_call: .; cdr3_length: 14; v_call: TRBV19; clone_size: few
cdr3_aa: CSVEAGASNEKLFF; cdr3_nt: TGCAGCGTTGAAGCGGGGGCCTCTAATGAAAAACTGTTTTTT; j_call: TRBJ1-4; d_call: .; cdr3_length: 14; v_call: TRBV29-1; clone_size: .
cdr3_aa: CASSHGRLAGIRQFF; cdr3_nt: TGTGCCAGCAGCCACGGGCGGCTAGCGGGAATTCGTCAGTTCTTC; j_call: TRBJ2-1; d_call: TRBD2; cdr3_length: 15; v_call: TRBV3-1/TRBV3-2; clone_size: .
cdr3_aa: CAISEMGSPLHF; cdr3_nt: TGTGCCATCAGTGAAATGGGTTCACCCCTCCACTTT; j_call: TRBJ1-6; d_call: .; cdr3_length: 12; v_call: TRBV10-3; clone_size: .
cdr3_aa: CASSFTSGPDTQYF; cdr3_nt: TGCGCCAGCAGCTTTACTAGCGGGCCAGATACGCAGTATTTT; j_call: TRBJ2-3; d_call: TRBD2; cdr3_length: 14; v_call: TRBV5-1; clone_size: .